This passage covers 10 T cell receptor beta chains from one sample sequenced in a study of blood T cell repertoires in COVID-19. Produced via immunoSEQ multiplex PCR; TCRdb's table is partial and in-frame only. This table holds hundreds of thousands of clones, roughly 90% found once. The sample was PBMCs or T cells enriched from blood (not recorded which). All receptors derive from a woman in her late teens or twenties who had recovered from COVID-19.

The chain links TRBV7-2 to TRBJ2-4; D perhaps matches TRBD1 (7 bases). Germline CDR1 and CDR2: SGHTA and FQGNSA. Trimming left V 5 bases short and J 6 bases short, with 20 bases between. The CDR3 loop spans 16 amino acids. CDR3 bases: TGTGCCAGCAGCCCCTACTCCCCGCAGGGGGGAAACATTCAGTACTTC. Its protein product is CASSPYSPQGGNIQYF.

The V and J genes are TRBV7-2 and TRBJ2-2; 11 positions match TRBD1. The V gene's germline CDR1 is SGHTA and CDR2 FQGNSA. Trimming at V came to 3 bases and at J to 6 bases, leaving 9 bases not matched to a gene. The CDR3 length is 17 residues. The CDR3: CASSFVAGQGAPGELFF. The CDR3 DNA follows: TGTGCCAGCAGCTTTGTAGCTGGACAGGGGGCCCCCGGGGAGCTGTTTTTT.

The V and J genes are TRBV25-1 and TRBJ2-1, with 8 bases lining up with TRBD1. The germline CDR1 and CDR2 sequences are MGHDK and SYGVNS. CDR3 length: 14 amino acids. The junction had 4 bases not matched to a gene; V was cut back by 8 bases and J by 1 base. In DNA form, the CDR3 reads TGTGCCAGCGGTAGACAGGGGTCCTACAATGAGCAGTTCTTC. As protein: CASGRQGSYNEQFF. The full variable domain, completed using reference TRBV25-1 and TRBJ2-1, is EADIYQTPRYLVIGTGKKITLECSQTMGHDKMYWYQQDPGMELHLIHYSYGVNSTEKGDLSSESTVSRIRTEHFPLTLESARPSHTSQYLCASGRQGSYNEQFFGPGTRLTVL.

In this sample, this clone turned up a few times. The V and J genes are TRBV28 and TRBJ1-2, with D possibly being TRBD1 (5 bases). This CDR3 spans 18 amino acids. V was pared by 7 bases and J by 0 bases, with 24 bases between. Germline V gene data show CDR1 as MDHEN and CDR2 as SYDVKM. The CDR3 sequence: CASISWVGRARANYGYTF. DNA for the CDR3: TGTGCCAGCATTTCTTGGGTGGGCAGGGCCAGAGCTAACTATGGCTACACCTTC.

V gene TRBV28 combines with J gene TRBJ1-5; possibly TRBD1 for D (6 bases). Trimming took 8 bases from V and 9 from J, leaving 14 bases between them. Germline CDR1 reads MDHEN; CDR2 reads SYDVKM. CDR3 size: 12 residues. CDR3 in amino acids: CASGGPSRPQHF. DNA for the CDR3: TGTGCCAGCGGGGGCCCTTCGAGGCCCCAGCATTTT.

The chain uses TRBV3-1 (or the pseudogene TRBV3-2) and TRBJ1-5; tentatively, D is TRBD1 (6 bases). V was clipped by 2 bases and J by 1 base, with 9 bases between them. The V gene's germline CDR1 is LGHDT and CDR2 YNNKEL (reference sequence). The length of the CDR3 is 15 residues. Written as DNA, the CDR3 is TGTGCCAGCAGCCAATTTACAGGGAGCAATCAGCCCCAGCATTTT. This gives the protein CASSQFTGSNQPQHF.

The CDR3 is CASSSPDRMNTEAFF. The CDR3 bases are TGTGCCAGCAGCTCCCCGGACAGAATGAACACTGAAGCTTTCTTT. The chain employs TRBV11-2 and TRBJ1-1; weak D call: TRBD1 (6 bases). Trimming left V 4 bases short and J 0 bases short, with 12 bases between. The CDR3 is made up of 15 amino acids. Germline CDR1 SGHAT, CDR2 FQNNGV.

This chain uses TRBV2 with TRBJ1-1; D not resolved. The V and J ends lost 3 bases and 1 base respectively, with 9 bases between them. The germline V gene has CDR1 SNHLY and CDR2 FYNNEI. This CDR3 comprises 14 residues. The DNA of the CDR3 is TGTGCCAGCAGTGAGCCGAACAGGAACACTGAAGCTTTCTTT. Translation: CASSEPNRNTEAFF.

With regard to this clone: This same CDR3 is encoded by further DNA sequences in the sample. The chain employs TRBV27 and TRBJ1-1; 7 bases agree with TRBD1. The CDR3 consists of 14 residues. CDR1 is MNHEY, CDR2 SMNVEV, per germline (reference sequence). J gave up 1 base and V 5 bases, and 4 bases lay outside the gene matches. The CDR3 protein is CASSRRQGNTEAFF. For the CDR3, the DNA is TGTGCCAGCAGTAGGAGACAGGGGAACACTGAAGCTTTCTTT.

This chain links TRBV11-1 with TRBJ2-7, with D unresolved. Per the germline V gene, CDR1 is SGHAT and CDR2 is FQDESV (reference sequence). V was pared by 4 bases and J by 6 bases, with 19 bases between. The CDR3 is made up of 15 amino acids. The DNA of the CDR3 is TGTGCCAGCAGCTCACGACATCCTCAACCTTCCGAGCAGTACTTC. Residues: CASSSRHPQPSEQYF.